A selection of T cell receptor beta chains follows, all from one sample in a study of blood T cell repertoires in COVID-19. Repertoires were generated with immunoSEQ multiplex PCR, while TCRdb's copy carries only in-frame clones and drops some. The data contain a few hundred thousand clones, around 86% of them seen just once; the ten biggest clones take up approximately 5.6%. Sequencing was carried out using peripheral blood. These receptors were obtained from a woman in her seventies with COVID-19, enrolled during active disease. Each CDR3 is given with its conserved first and last residue. D genes are given only for firm matches. The size field is filled for only some rows; it gives once, few, many or a size class.

V	size	D	J	DNA	CDR3
TRBV5-8	NA	TRBD1	TRBJ2-4	TGTGCCAGCAGCTTGGGGGGACAGGGTAAAAACATTCAGTACTTC	CASSLGGQGKNIQYF
TRBV28	NA	TRBD2	TRBJ2-3	TGTGCCAGCAGACCCACCTTGGGAGCGGGAGGGCCAACAGATACGCAGTATTTT	CASRPTLGAGGPTDTQYF
TRBV11-2	NA	NA	TRBJ2-5	TGTGCCAGCAGCCTGCGTTCGTGGCAGCGCCCACAAGAGACCCAGTACTTC	CASSLRSWQRPQETQYF
TRBV15	once	NA	TRBJ2-4	TGTGCCGCCTCCGCCCCGAGTTACATTCAGTACTTC	CAASAPSYIQYF
TRBV30	NA	TRBD1	TRBJ2-7	TGTGCCTGGAGTTTTGGGACAGGGGGCGCCCAGTACTTC	CAWSFGTGGAQYF
TRBV5-5	NA	TRBD1	TRBJ1-5	TGTGCCAGCAGCTTGGTGACAGGGGGCAATCAGCCCCAGCATTTT	CASSLVTGGNQPQHF
TRBV24-1	NA	TRBD2	TRBJ2-1	TGTGCCACCGCATCCTTTAGCGGGAGGATCTATGAGCAGTTCTTC	CATASFSGRIYEQFF
TRBV7-7	NA	TRBD1	TRBJ2-3	TGTGCCAGCAGCTCCGAGGGGACAGCTGGGGGTACGCAGTATTTT	CASSSEGTAGGTQYF
TRBV14	NA	NA	TRBJ2-2	TGTGCCAGCAGCCAAGATCGAATAGCGGAGAACACCGGGGAGCTGTTTTTT	CASSQDRIAENTGELFF
TRBV4-3	once	TRBD1	TRBJ2-4	TGCGCCAGCAGCCAAGCCAGTCAGGGGGTAAACATTCAGTACTTC	CASSQASQGVNIQYF
TRBV20-1	NA	TRBD2	TRBJ2-3	TGCAGTGCTAGTCGAAGCGGGATTGGGGATACGCAGTATTTT	CSASRSGIGDTQYF
TRBV7-2	NA	NA	TRBJ1-5	TGTGCCAGCAGCCGTCAGGGCGACGGTCAGCCCCAGCATTTT	CASSRQGDGQPQHF
TRBV6-4	NA	NA	TRBJ1-6	TGTGCCAGCAGGAATACAGGGCGGGATTCACCCCTCCACTTT	CASRNTGRDSPLHF
TRBV20-1	NA	TRBD2	TRBJ2-5	TGCAGTGCTAGTGTTCCGCTAGCGGCCATCCAAGAGACCCAGTACTTC	CSASVPLAAIQETQYF
TRBV18	NA	TRBD1	TRBJ1-2	TGTGCCAGCTCATCCGGACAGGGACGCTGGTATGGCTACACCTTC	CASSSGQGRWYGYTF
TRBV24-1	NA	TRBD1	TRBJ2-2	TGTGCCACCAGTGACCCGGGACAGGGACTGTTTTTT	CATSDPGQGLFF
TRBV18	NA	TRBD1	TRBJ1-1	TGTGCCAGCTCGGGGACAGGAGGGGACACTGAAGCTTTCTTT	CASSGTGGDTEAFF
TRBV28	NA	TRBD1	TRBJ1-6	TGTGCCAGCAGCAAGACAGGGAGGAATAATTCACCCCTCCACTTT	CASSKTGRNNSPLHF
TRBV29-1	NA	TRBD2	TRBJ2-2	TGCAGCGTCATTACTAGCGGGAGCGATTACAGGGAGCTGTTTTTT	CSVITSGSDYRELFF
TRBV7-2	NA	NA	TRBJ1-4	TGTGCCAGCAGCTATGGGAGCCCCGCACGGGAAAAACTGTTTTTT	CASSYGSPAREKLFF
TRBV7-6	NA	NA	TRBJ1-1	TGTGCCAGCAGCTTACAGGGCCTGGGAAGTACTGAAGCTTTCTTT	CASSLQGLGSTEAFF
TRBV28	NA	NA	TRBJ2-3	TGTGCCAGCCCGCCTCTGGCCGGAGGGGCAGATACGCAGTATTTT	CASPPLAGGADTQYF
TRBV10-2	NA	NA	TRBJ2-2	TGCGCCAGCAGTGCCTCTCGGTCGGGGGAGCTGTTTTTT	CASSASRSGELFF
TRBV2	NA	TRBD2	TRBJ2-1	TGTGCCACCAGCCCCTTAGCGGGAGGCGCCTACAATGAGCAGTTCTTC	CATSPLAGGAYNEQFF
TRBV9	once	TRBD2	TRBJ2-7	TGTGCCAGCAGCGGCGCGAAGGGGACTAGCACTTTATACGAGCAGTACTTC	CASSGAKGTSTLYEQYF
TRBV24-1	once	TRBD2	TRBJ2-3	TGTGCCACCAGTGATTTGGTAGCGGGAACCAACACAGATACGCAGTATTTT	CATSDLVAGTNTDTQYF
TRBV18	NA	NA	TRBJ1-4	TGTGCCAGCTCACAACAGGGACGGAAACTGTTTTTT	CASSQQGRKLFF
TRBV28	NA	TRBD1	TRBJ1-3	TGTGCCAGCACTTCGTACGGGCAGGGGGCTTCAACGGGAAACACCATATATTTT	CASTSYGQGASTGNTIYF
TRBV3-1/TRBV3-2	NA	NA	TRBJ1-5	TGTGCCAGCGCACAGAGCAGCAATCAGCCCCAGCATTTT	CASAQSSNQPQHF
TRBV28	NA	TRBD1	TRBJ1-2	TGTGCCAGCAGTTTAGGACAGGCCCCAAGTCGCGGCTACACCTTC	CASSLGQAPSRGYTF
TRBV9	NA	NA	TRBJ1-6	TGTGCCAGCAGCGTAGGAGGAGGTCCACCCCTCCACTTT	CASSVGGGPPLHF
TRBV19	once	NA	TRBJ1-1	TGTGCCAGTAGTATAGAGAACACCAACACTGAAGCTTTCTTT	CASSIENTNTEAFF
TRBV6-2/TRBV6-3	NA	NA	TRBJ2-7	TGTGCCAGCAGTCCGGCAGGGTTACTCTCCTACGAGCAGTACTTC	CASSPAGLLSYEQYF
TRBV28	NA	NA	TRBJ2-7	TGTGCCAGCCTTAATCTTGCAGGACAACCCTACGAGCAGTACTTC	CASLNLAGQPYEQYF
TRBV20-1	NA	TRBD1	TRBJ1-5	TGCAGTGCTAGTTGGGGGACAGTTTACAATCAGCCCCAGCATTTT	CSASWGTVYNQPQHF
TRBV28	NA	NA	TRBJ1-3	TGTGCCAGCAGCCGCATTCGGGGATTCTCTGGAAACACCATATATTTT	CASSRIRGFSGNTIYF
TRBV24-1	NA	TRBD1	TRBJ1-1	TGTGCCACCAGTGATGTGGGGACAGTCACTGAAGCTTTCTTT	CATSDVGTVTEAFF
TRBV11-2	few	TRBD2	TRBJ2-2	TGTGCCAGCAGCTTAGATCGGCTAGCGGGGACCAGTACCGGGGAGCTGTTTTTT	CASSLDRLAGTSTGELFF
TRBV7-2	NA	TRBD1	TRBJ1-5	TGTGCCAGCAGCTCGGACAGGGGAAATCAGCCCCAGCATTTT	CASSSDRGNQPQHF
TRBV2	NA	NA	TRBJ1-5	TGTGCCAGCAGTGAATCAACAGGGAATCAGCCCCAGCATTTT	CASSESTGNQPQHF
TRBV28	NA	NA	TRBJ2-2	TGTGCCAGCATTCCTTTAGCCAGGGCGTGGACCGGGGAGCTGTTTTTT	CASIPLARAWTGELFF
TRBV7-2	NA	NA	TRBJ1-2	TGTGCCAGCAGCTTAGATTGGGGGCCAAATGGCTACACCTTC	CASSLDWGPNGYTF
TRBV24-1	NA	NA	TRBJ1-1	TGTGCCACCAGTGGAAAGGGGTTGTGGCCTTCGGAAGCTTTCTTT	CATSGKGLWPSEAFF
TRBV25-1	NA	TRBD1	TRBJ1-1	TGTGCCAGCAGTGAACCCTCGGGACAGGGGAACACTGAAGCTTTCTTT	CASSEPSGQGNTEAFF
TRBV5-1	NA	NA	TRBJ1-6	TGCGCCAGCAGAATGTCCGAGAATTCACCCCTCCACTTT	CASRMSENSPLHF
TRBV6-2/TRBV6-3	NA	NA	TRBJ1-5	TGTGCCAGCAGCCCAATTCAGGGGAATCAGCCCCAGCATTTT	CASSPIQGNQPQHF
TRBV19	NA	TRBD2	TRBJ2-3	TGTGCCTCTAAGCGGGAGGCCACAGATACGCAGTATTTT	CASKREATDTQYF
TRBV3-1/TRBV3-2	NA	NA	TRBJ1-1	TGTGCCAGCAGCCAAGGAGGGGGCACTGAAGCTTTCTTT	CASSQGGGTEAFF
TRBV7-7	few	TRBD2	TRBJ2-3	TGTGCCAGCGCCTCGGGGGGGGGAGATACGCAGTATTTT	CASASGGGDTQYF
TRBV5-1	once	NA	TRBJ1-6	TGCGCCAGCAGCTTGGCCCCGACAACATCACCCCTCCACTTT	CASSLAPTTSPLHF
TRBV27	NA	TRBD1	TRBJ2-1	TGTGCCAGCAGTTTATTCAACGTGAGGGGGCAGCACAATGAGCAGTTCTTC	CASSLFNVRGQHNEQFF
TRBV2	NA	NA	TRBJ2-3	TGTGCCAGCACCGAGGGTCGGAATCCCTCAGGCACAGATACGCAGTATTTT	CASTEGRNPSGTDTQYF
TRBV13	NA	TRBD2	TRBJ2-7	TGTGCCAGCAGCTCAGGACTAGCGGTAAATTTATACGAGCAGTACTTC	CASSSGLAVNLYEQYF
TRBV28	NA	TRBD1	TRBJ1-3	TGTGCCAGCCCCCCCGGGACAGAGGACTCTGGAAACACCATATATTTT	CASPPGTEDSGNTIYF
TRBV28	NA	TRBD2	TRBJ2-7	TGTGCCAGCGTAGCTAACTTTGGGGGGACTACCTACGAGCAGTACTTC	CASVANFGGTTYEQYF